This entry describes one T cell receptor (beta chain). Its antigen is unknown. The V gene's germline CDR1 is SGDLS and CDR2 YYNGEE. The CDR3 runs 16 residues. With V trimmed by 4 bases and J by 5 bases, 11 bases remained unmatched. The PCR had 60 Vbeta and 13 Jbeta primers. The repertoire was sequenced with immunoSEQ multiplex PCR; TCRdb's copy has only in-frame clones and lacks some. This repertoire shows approximately 160,000 clones, about four fifths found once; its top ten account for around 4.1%. These data belong to a study of cytomegalovirus exposure and HLA in healthy donors. Study results and limitations: Specific recognition of CMV antigens was confirmed in vitro for a few chains (all CMV-associated). Most sequenced TCRs were rare (though some public TCRs occurred in many donors).

The sample consisted of PBMCs. The chain employs TRBV9 and TRBJ2-3; TRBD1 matches at 9 bases. The sequence came from a man aged 50 to 60 in good health and CMV-seropositive. The CDR3 sequence: CASSPHHTGGLDTQYF. In DNA, the CDR3 is TGTGCCAGCAGCCCCCACCACACAGGGGGCTTAGATACGCAGTATTTT. The whole variable domain, filled in from reference TRBV9 and TRBJ2-3, reads DSGVTQTPKHLITATGQRVTLRCSPRSGDLSVYWYQQSLDQGLQFLIQYYNGEERAKGNILERFSAQQFPDLHSELNLSSLELGDSALYFCASSPHHTGGLDTQYFGPGTRLTVL.